This TCR beta chain was identified in a study of blood T cell repertoires in COVID-19. Study overall: Sites across the United States, Italy and Spain contributed samples from acute and convalescent COVID-19. In each case, the material was cDNA or gDNA derived from T cells, B-cell-depleted T cells, or PBMCs.

Original handling: Amplifying reference gene primers gave estimates of nucleated cell counts. Method: immunoSEQ multiplex PCR; TCRdb's copy keeps in-frame clones and lacks some. For V, J and clone size, that table is used; D and trimming come from the DNA. This sample carries about 49,000 clones, under 85% of them seen once, and the ten largest clones take about 14%. The source material was peripheral blood. The clonotype originates from a human donor in a cohort sampled during active COVID-19.

For the CDR3, the DNA is TGCGCCAGCAGCCAAGGGGCGGCTAGCGGAAACACAGATACGCAGTATTTT. Translation: CASSQGAASGNTDTQYF. The chain links TRBV4-3 to TRBJ2-3; 7 bases fit TRBD2. Per germline, CDR1 LGHNA and CDR2 YSLEER. Losses at the gene ends were 1 base for V and 2 bases for J; bases not matched to a gene: 9. There are 17 residues in the CDR3.